This is a list of T cell receptor beta chains from one sample in a study of shared clonotypes between healthy human individuals. This table comes from immunoSEQ multiplex PCR, and its TCRdb copy is limited to in-frame clones, with some not included. This sample carries 450,000 to 500,000 clones, approximately 84% of them seen once, and the ten largest clones take 10% to 15%. Sequenced material: PBMCs. Receptors were obtained from a woman between 40 and 50 years old in good health. Some clones in this sample may be carry-over from other donors' samples. Both conserved end residues are part of each CDR3. The order of the fields is D gene, V gene, J gene, CDR3 protein, CDR3 DNA. D genes are given only for firm matches.

.,TRBV13,TRBJ1-4,CASSLVGGEKLFF,TGTGCCAGCAGCTTAGTGGGGGGTGAAAAACTGTTTTTT
.,TRBV19,TRBJ2-7,CASSMERVGEQYF,TGTGCCAGTAGTATGGAAAGGGTCGGCGAGCAGTACTTC
.,TRBV5-6,TRBJ2-3,CASSLGLPTDTQYF,TGTGCCAGCAGCTTAGGGCTACCCACAGATACGCAGTATTTT
.,TRBV5-1,TRBJ1-1,CASSYTVNTEAFF,TGCGCCAGCAGTTATACTGTGAACACTGAAGCTTTCTTT
TRBD2,TRBV12-5,TRBJ2-1,CASGTTSGSSYNEQFF,TGTGCTAGTGGAACGACTAGCGGGAGCTCCTACAATGAGCAGTTCTTC
.,TRBV29-1,TRBJ2-1,CSVEKRYEQFF,TGCAGCGTTGAAAAGCGCTATGAGCAGTTCTTC
TRBD2,TRBV4-2,TRBJ2-4,CASSQDSRLAGVKNIQYF,TGTGCCAGCAGCCAAGATTCCCGACTAGCGGGAGTAAAAAACATTCAGTACTTC
.,TRBV11-2,TRBJ2-3,CASSFWSDTQYF,TGTGCCAGCAGCTTTTGGTCAGATACGCAGTATTTT
TRBD2,TRBV7-3,TRBJ2-1,CASSAPGLNNEQFF,TGTGCCAGCAGCGCCCCGGGACTAAACAATGAGCAGTTCTTC
TRBD1,TRBV11-2,TRBJ2-5,CASSDRTGGFTETQYF,TGTGCCAGCAGCGACAGGACAGGGGGTTTCACAGAGACCCAGTACTTC
TRBD2,TRBV5-4,TRBJ2-7,CASSLNGRAREQYF,TGTGCCAGCAGCTTGAACGGGAGGGCTCGAGAGCAGTACTTC
.,TRBV11-2,TRBJ1-1,CASSLLQGTGTEAFF,TGTGCCAGCAGCCTACTACAGGGAACGGGCACTGAAGCTTTCTTT
TRBD1,TRBV29-1,TRBJ2-7,CSVGGQEAYEQYF,TGCAGCGTTGGGGGACAGGAAGCCTACGAGCAGTACTTC
TRBD1,TRBV15,TRBJ1-2,CATSRAQGTGDGYTF,TGTGCCACCAGCAGAGCACAGGGGACGGGTGATGGCTACACCTTC
TRBD2,TRBV29-1,TRBJ2-5,CSVRGTSGRGETQYF,TGCAGCGTTAGGGGGACTAGCGGGAGGGGAGAGACCCAGTACTTC
.,TRBV4-1,TRBJ2-5,CASSQVVPQETQYF,TGCGCCAGCAGCCAAGTAGTCCCACAAGAGACCCAGTACTTC
.,TRBV7-9,TRBJ1-3,CASSLGQISGNTIYF,TGTGCCAGCAGCTTAGGCCAGATCTCTGGAAACACCATATATTTT
.,TRBV28,TRBJ1-2,CASSLGGDYGYTF,TGTGCCAGCAGTTTGGGAGGGGACTATGGCTACACCTTC
.,TRBV29-1,TRBJ2-7,CSVKILPGYEQYF,TGCAGCGTAAAAATTCTGCCTGGCTACGAGCAGTACTTC
.,TRBV5-4,TRBJ1-2,CASSSDIGYGYTF,TGTGCCAGCAGCTCCGACATCGGCTATGGCTACACCTTC